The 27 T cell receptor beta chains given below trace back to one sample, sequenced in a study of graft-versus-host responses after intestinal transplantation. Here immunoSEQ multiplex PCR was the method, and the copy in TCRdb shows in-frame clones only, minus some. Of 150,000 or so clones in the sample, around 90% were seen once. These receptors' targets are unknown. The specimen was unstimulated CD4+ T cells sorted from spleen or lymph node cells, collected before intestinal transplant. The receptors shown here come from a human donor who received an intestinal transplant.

The CDR3 spells CSGRQETQYF. CDR3 in DNA: TGCAGCGGAAGACAAGAGACCCAGTACTTC. The chain couples TRBV29-1 to TRBJ2-5; D ambiguous. V lost 7 bases and J 2 bases, leaving 5 bases between the germline ends. The CDR3 is made up of 10 amino acids. Germline V CDR1 and CDR2: SQVTM, ANQGSEA.

Here the CDR3 DNA reads TGTGCCAGTAGTCTCAGGGGGCCCGGGGAGCTGTTTTTT. It encodes CASSLRGPGELFF. The rearrangement links TRBV19 to TRBJ2-2; 8 bases match TRBD1. Germline CDR1 reads LNHDA; CDR2 reads SQIVND (reference sequence). V lost 5 bases and J lost 6; bases outside the gene matches: 2. The CDR3 runs to 13 residues.

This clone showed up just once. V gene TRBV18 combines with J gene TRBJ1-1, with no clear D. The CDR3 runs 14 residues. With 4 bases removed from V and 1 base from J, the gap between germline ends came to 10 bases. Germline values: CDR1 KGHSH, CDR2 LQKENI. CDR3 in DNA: TGTGCCAGCTCACAAACCAAGAAGAACACTGAAGCTTTCTTT. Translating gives CASSQTKKNTEAFF.

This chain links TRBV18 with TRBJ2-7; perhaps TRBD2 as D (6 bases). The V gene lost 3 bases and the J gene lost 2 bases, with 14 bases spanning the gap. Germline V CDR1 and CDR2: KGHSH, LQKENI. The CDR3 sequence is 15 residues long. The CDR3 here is CASSPLPSVPYEQYF. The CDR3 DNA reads TGTGCCAGCTCACCTTTGCCTAGCGTACCCTACGAGCAGTACTTC.

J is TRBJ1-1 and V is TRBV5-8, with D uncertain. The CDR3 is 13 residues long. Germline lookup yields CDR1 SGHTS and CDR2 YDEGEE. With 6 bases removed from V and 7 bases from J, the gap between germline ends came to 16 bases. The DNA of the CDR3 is TGTGCCAGCATCACGAGGGTCTTTAATGAAGCTTTCTTT. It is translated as CASITRVFNEAFF.

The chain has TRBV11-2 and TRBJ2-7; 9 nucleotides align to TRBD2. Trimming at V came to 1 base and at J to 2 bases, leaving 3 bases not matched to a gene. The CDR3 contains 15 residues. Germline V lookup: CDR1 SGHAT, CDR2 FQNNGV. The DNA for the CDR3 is TGTGCCAGCAGCTTAGGTCTAGCGGGACCCTACGAGCAGTACTTC. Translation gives CASSLGLAGPYEQYF. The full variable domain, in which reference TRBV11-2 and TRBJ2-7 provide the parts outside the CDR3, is EAGVAQSPRYKIIEKRQSVAFWCNPISGHATLYWYQQILGQGPKLLIQFQNNGVVDDSQLPKDRFSAERLKGVDSTLKIQPAKLEDSAVYLCASSLGLAGPYEQYFGPGTRLTVT.

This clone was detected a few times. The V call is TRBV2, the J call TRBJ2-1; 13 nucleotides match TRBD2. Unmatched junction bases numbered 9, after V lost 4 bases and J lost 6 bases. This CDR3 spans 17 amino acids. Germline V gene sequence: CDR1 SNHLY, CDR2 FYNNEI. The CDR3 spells CASSGWTSGSFPNEQFF. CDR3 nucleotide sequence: TGTGCCAGCAGTGGCTGGACTAGCGGGAGTTTTCCCAATGAGCAGTTCTTC.

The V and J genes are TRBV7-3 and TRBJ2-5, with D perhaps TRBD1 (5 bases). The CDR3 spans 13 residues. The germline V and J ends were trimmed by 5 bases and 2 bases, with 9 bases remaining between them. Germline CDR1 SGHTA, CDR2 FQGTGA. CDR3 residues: CASSRGHQETQYF. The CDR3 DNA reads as TGTGCCAGCAGCCGAGGACATCAAGAGACCCAGTACTTC.

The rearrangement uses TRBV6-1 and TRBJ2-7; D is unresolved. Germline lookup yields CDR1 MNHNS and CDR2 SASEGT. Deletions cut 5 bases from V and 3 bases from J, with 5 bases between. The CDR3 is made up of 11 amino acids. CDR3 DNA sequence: TGTGCCAGCAGTTTTTTCTACGAGCAGTACTTC. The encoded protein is CASSFFYEQYF.

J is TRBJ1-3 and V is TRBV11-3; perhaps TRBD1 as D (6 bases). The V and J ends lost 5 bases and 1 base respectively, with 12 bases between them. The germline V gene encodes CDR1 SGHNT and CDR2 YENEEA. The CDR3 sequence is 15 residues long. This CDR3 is CASSLEGDSGNTIYF. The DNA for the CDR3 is TGTGCCAGCAGCCTGGAGGGGGATTCTGGAAACACCATATATTTT. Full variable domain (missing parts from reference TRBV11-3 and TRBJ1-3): EAGVVQSPRYKIIEKKQPVAFWCNPISGHNTLYWYLQNLGQGPELLIRYENEEAVDDSQLPKDRFSAERLKGVDSTLKIQPAELGDSAVYLCASSLEGDSGNTIYFGEGSWLTVV.

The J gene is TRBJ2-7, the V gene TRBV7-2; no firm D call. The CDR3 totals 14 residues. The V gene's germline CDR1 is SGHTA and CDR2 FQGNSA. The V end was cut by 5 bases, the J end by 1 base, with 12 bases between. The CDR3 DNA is TGTGCCAGCAGCAATGTTAGAGGTTCCTACGAGCAGTACTTC. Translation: CASSNVRGSYEQYF.

The CDR3 sequence is CASSQGGTSVSEQFF. The CDR3 DNA reads as TGTGCCAGCAGCCAAGGGGGGACTAGCGTATCCGAGCAGTTCTTC. The chain has TRBV11-2 and TRBJ2-1; TRBD2 aligns across 10 bases. The germline gives CDR1 SGHAT, CDR2 FQNNGV. Trimming at V came to 5 bases and at J to 10 bases, leaving 11 bases not matched to a gene. This CDR3 is 15 amino acids long.

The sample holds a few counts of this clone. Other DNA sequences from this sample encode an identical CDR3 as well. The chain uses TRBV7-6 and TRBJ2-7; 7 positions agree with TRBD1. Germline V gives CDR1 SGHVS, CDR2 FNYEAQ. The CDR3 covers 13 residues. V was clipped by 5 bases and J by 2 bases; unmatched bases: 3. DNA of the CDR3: TGTGCCAGCAGCCTCGGGACAGCCTACGAGCAGTACTTC. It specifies CASSLGTAYEQYF.

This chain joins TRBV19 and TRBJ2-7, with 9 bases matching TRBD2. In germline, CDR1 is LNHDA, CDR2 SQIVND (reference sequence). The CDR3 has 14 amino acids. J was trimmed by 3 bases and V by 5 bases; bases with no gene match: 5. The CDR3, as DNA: TGTGCCAGTAGTCTAGCGGGAAGGATCTACGAGCAGTACTTC. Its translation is CASSLAGRIYEQYF.

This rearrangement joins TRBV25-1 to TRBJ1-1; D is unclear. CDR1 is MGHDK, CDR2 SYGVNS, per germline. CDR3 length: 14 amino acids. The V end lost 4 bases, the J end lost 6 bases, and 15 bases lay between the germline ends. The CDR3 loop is CASSVYPEGAEAFF. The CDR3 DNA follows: TGTGCCAGCAGTGTCTACCCCGAGGGCGCTGAAGCTTTCTTT.

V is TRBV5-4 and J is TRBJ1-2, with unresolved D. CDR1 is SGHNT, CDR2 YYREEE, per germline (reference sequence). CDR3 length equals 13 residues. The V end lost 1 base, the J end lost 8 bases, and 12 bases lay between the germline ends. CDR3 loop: CASSLSVQEGYTF. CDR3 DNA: TGTGCCAGCAGCTTGTCTGTCCAGGAAGGCTACACCTTC.

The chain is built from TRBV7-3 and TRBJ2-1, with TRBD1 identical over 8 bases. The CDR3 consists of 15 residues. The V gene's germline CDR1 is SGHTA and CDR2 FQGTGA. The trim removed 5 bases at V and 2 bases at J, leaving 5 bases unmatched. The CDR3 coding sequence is TGTGCCAGCAGCCTCGTCAGGGGGCCCTACAATGAGCAGTTCTTC. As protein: CASSLVRGPYNEQFF.

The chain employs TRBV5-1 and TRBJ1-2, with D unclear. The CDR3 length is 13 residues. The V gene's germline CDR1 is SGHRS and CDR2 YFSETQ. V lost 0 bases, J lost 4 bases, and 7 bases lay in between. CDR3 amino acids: CASSLDRTYGYTF. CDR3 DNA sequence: TGCGCCAGCAGCTTGGATCGAACCTATGGCTACACCTTC.

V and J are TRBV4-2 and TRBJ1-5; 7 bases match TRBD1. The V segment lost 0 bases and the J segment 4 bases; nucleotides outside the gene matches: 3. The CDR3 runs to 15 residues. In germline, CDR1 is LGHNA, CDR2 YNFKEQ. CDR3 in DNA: TGTGCCAGCAGCCAAGATCAGGGGGTAAATCAGCCCCAGCATTTT. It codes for CASSQDQGVNQPQHF.

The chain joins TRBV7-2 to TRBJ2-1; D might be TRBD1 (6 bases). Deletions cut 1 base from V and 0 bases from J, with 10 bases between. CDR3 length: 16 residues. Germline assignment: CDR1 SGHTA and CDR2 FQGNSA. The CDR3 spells CASSLEGDSSYNEQFF. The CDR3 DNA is TGTGCCAGCAGCTTAGAGGGGGATAGCTCCTACAATGAGCAGTTCTTC.

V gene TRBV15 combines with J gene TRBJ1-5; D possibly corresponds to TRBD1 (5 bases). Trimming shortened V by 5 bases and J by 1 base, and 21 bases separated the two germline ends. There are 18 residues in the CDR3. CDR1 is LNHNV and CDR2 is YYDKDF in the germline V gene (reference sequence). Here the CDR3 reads CATSHIAFQTVSNQPQHF. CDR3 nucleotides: TGTGCCACCAGCCACATTGCCTTCCAGACAGTGAGCAATCAGCCCCAGCATTTT.

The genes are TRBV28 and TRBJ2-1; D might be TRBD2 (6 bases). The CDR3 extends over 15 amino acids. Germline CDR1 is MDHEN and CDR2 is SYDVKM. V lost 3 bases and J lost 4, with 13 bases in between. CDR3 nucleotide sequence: TGTGCCAGCAGTTTGGGGGGAGTTAATTACAATGAGCAGTTCTTC. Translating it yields CASSLGGVNYNEQFF.

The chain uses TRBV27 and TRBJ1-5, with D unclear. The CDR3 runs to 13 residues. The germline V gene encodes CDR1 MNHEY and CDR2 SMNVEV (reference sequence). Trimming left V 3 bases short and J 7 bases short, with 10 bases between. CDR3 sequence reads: CASSLEGGQPQHF. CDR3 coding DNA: TGTGCCAGCAGTTTGGAGGGAGGACAGCCCCAGCATTTT.

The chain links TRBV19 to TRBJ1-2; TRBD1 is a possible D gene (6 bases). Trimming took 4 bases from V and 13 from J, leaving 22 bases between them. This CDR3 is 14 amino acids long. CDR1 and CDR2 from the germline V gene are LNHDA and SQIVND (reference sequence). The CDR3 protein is CASSTTGSLGEVTF. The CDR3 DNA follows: TGTGCCAGTAGTACCACAGGGTCCTTGGGCGAGGTCACCTTC.

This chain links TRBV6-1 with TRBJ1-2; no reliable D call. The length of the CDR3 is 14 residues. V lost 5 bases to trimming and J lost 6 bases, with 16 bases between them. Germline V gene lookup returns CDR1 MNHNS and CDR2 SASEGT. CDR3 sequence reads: CASSNLGRSDGYTF. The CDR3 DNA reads TGTGCCAGCAGTAACCTCGGGAGGTCTGATGGCTACACCTTC.

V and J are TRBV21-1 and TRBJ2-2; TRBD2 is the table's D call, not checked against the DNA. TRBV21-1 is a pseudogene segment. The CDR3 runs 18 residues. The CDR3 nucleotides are TGTGCCAGCAAACCCCCAGCGGGAGGGCCCCGTGGCACCGGGGAGCTGTTTTTT. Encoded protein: CASKPPAGGPRGTGELFF.

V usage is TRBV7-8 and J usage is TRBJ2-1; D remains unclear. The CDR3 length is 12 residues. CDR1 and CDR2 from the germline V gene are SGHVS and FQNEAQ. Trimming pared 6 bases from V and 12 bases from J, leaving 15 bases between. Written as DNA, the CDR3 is TGTGCCAGCAGAGGGTCGTTAAACCCGCAGTTCTTC. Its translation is CASRGSLNPQFF. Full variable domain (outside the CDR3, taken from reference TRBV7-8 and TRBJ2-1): GAGVSQSPRYKVAKRGQDVALRCDPISGHVSLFWYQQALGQGPEFLTYFQNEAQLDKSGLPSDRFFAERPEGSVSTLKIQRTQQEDSAVYLCASRGSLNPQFFGPGTRLTVL.